A single T cell receptor beta chain is shown here with its context. This sample is part of a study of cytomegalovirus exposure and HLA in healthy donors. V shed 5 bases and J 5 bases; nucleotides not matched to a gene: 11. The CDR3 is 15 residues long. The germline CDR1 and CDR2 sequences are SGHAT and FQNNGV. Profiling relied on immunoSEQ multiplex PCR, and the TCRdb table lists in-frame clones only, not all of them. The table shows over 60,000 clones, with about 95% occurring only once. The chain has TRBV11-2 and TRBJ1-2; TRBD1 matches 7 bases. Source material: PBMCs. The sequence derives from a man aged 18-30 years in good health and CMV-seronegative. Here the CDR3 DNA reads TGTGCCAGCAGCGACCGGACAGGAACCGGTTATGGCTACACCTTC. This sequence encodes CASSDRTGTGYGYTF.